Given below is one T cell receptor (beta chain) in context. Its antigen is not known. Time point reported: peripheral blood 6 weeks after treatment start. The length of the CDR3 is 14 residues. CDR1 and CDR2 (germline): MNHEY, SVGAGI. V was clipped by 4 bases and J by 4 bases, with 13 bases between them. Generated by immunoSEQ multiplex PCR, the TCRdb table keeps only in-frame clones and is missing some. This table has 45,000 to 55,000 clones, about 85% appearing once. The sample originates from a study of PD-L1 blockade in urothelial cancer. Study-level background: Patients, treated from 2014 onward, received atezolizumab 1,200 mg intravenously every 3 weeks. Earlier, patients had received 0 to 3 chemotherapy regimens. Findings and caveats of the study: Patients with below-median pretreatment blood clonality survived longer.

This sample comprised PBMCs, obtained around atezolizumab (anti-PD-L1) treatment. The sequence derives from a man in his fifties with urothelial cancer. The chain joins TRBV6-5 to TRBJ1-1; maybe TRBD1 (5 bases). CDR3 DNA: TGTGCCAGCAGTTTACGGGGGTACGCCACTGAAGCTTTCTTT. It codes for CASSLRGYATEAFF.